A selection of T cell receptor beta chains follows, all from one sample in a study of early T cells in non-severe SARS-CoV-2 infection. MiXCR, applied by TCRdb to the 5' RACE reads, yields one record per CDR3 protein. The sample has approximately 81,000 distinct CDR3 sequences, more than 13% seen once. The specimen was whole blood. All receptors derive from an adult who was a healthcare worker with PCR-confirmed SARS-CoV-2 infection or an uninfected control (not recorded which). The CDR3 runs from the conserved cysteine through the conserved F or W. A D gene is named only where the DNA matches it firmly. The size of a clone is reported for some rows only, either as once, few or many, or as a class for expanded clones.

TRBJ1-5	.	TRBV2	few	CASGADSVNQPQHF	TGTGCCAGCGGTGCGGACAGCGTCAATCAGCCCCAGCATTTT
TRBJ2-7	TRBD1	TRBV7-6	.	CASSLGGQGFSYEQYF	TGTGCCAGCAGCTTGGGGGGACAGGGGTTTTCCTACGAGCAGTACTTC
TRBJ1-1	.	TRBV7-9	many	CASSLVEKGAFF	TGTGCCAGCAGCTTAGTGGAAAAGGGGGCTTTCTTT
TRBJ2-3	.	TRBV27	many	CASSWGDTQYF	TGTGCCAGCAGTTGGGGAGATACGCAGTATTTT
TRBJ2-3	TRBD2	TRBV19	.	CASSRDREGPNTQYF	TGTGCCAGTAGTAGGGACCGGGAGGGCCCAAATACGCAGTATTTT
TRBJ2-1	TRBD2	TRBV12-3/TRBV12-4	.	CASSGLAGYNEQFF	TGTGCCAGCAGTGGGCTAGCGGGATACAATGAGCAGTTCTTC
TRBJ2-1	TRBD2	TRBV20-1	few	CSARVPLAGEDYNEQFF	TGCAGTGCTAGAGTTCCCCTAGCGGGAGAGGACTACAATGAGCAGTTCTTC
TRBJ1-2	.	TRBV19	few	CASSISRGQANYGYTF	TGTGCCAGTAGTATATCACGAGGGCAGGCTAACTATGGCTACACCTTC
TRBJ2-7	.	TRBV18	many	CASSLDSYEQYF	TGTGCCAGCTCACTCGACAGCTACGAGCAGTACTTC
TRBJ2-7	.	TRBV14	few	CASSPPTGYHEQYF	TGTGCCAGCAGCCCCCCTACAGGGTACCACGAGCAGTACTTC
TRBJ1-3	.	TRBV5-4	few	CASSPGPASENTIYF	TGTGCCAGCAGCCCCGGGCCAGCCTCTGAAAACACCATATATTTT
TRBJ2-5	TRBD2	TRBV7-2	many	CASSKRGPLYQETQYF	TGTGCCAGCAGCAAGCGGGGCCCCCTCTACCAAGAGACCCAGTACTTC
TRBJ2-1	TRBD1	TRBV6-1	many	CASSTRTGYNEQFF	TGTGCCAGCAGTACCCGGACAGGTTACAATGAGCAGTTCTTC
TRBJ2-1	.	TRBV7-8	.	CASSVDSGTYNEQFF	TGTGCCAGCAGCGTAGACAGTGGTACCTACAATGAGCAGTTCTTC
TRBJ2-7	TRBD2	TRBV20-1	many	CSARLAGAGEQYF	TGCAGTGCCAGACTAGCGGGAGCTGGCGAGCAGTACTTC
TRBJ2-7	.	TRBV19	many	CASSRGPGAYEQYF	TGTGCCAGTAGCCGAGGGCCGGGAGCCTACGAGCAGTACTTC
TRBJ1-5	.	TRBV3-1	once	CASSQEGRHQHF	TGTGCCAGCAGCCAAGAAGGGCGTCATCAGCATTTT
TRBJ2-1	.	TRBV7-9	.	CASGTNEQFF	TGTGCCAGCGGGACAAATGAGCAGTTCTTC
TRBJ2-7	.	TRBV7-2	.	CASSPWVGVNTYEQYF	TGTGCCAGCAGCCCCTGGGTAGGGGTCAATACCTACGAGCAGTACTTC
TRBJ2-7	TRBD1	TRBV2	.	CASSLQGPLNEQYF	TGTGCCAGCAGCCTACAGGGGCCCTTGAACGAGCAGTACTTC
TRBJ2-7	.	TRBV12-3/TRBV12-4	few	CASSRDLYEQYF	TGTGCCAGCAGCCGGGATCTCTACGAGCAGTACTTC
TRBJ2-5	.	TRBV2	few	CASSETPGHPRGETQYF	TGTGCCAGCAGTGAAACGCCGGGGCATCCTCGAGGCGAGACCCAGTACTTC
TRBJ2-5	.	TRBV20-1	many	CSARKPETQYF	TGCAGTGCTAGAAAACCCGAGACCCAGTACTTC
TRBJ1-1	TRBD1	TRBV6-5	many	CASSRGQGGSMNTEAFF	TGTGCCAGCAGTCGTGGACAGGGGGGATCTATGAACACTGAAGCTTTCTTT
TRBJ2-7	TRBD2	TRBV4-2	few	CASSQEPLAGARGEQYF	TGTGCCAGCAGCCAAGAACCTCTAGCGGGCGCCAGGGGAGAGCAGTACTTC
TRBJ2-7	TRBD2	TRBV20-1	many	CSAALAGGYEQYF	TGCAGTGCCGCCCTAGCGGGAGGGTACGAGCAGTACTTC
TRBJ2-1	.	TRBV20-1	few	CSAPLAGNEQFF	TGCAGTGCTCCCTTGGCGGGCAATGAGCAGTTCTTC
TRBJ1-1	.	TRBV29-1	few	CSVRADGPEAFF	TGCAGCGTTCGTGCAGACGGGCCTGAAGCTTTCTTT
TRBJ2-7	.	TRBV7-6	.	CASSPSTSSYEQYF	TGTGCCAGCAGCCCCTCGACCAGCTCCTACGAGCAGTACTTC
TRBJ2-7	.	TRBV29-1	few	CSVEVEGSSYEQYF	TGCAGCGTTGAAGTGGAGGGAAGCTCCTACGAGCAGTACTTC
TRBJ2-7	TRBD1	TRBV27	few	CASSAETGWPDYEQYF	TGTGCCAGCAGTGCAGAGACAGGGTGGCCTGACTACGAGCAGTACTTC
TRBJ2-2	TRBD2	TRBV7-6	few	CASRGTSGAGELFF	TGTGCCAGCAGAGGGACTAGCGGGGCCGGGGAGCTGTTTTTT
TRBJ2-3	.	TRBV15	.	CATSRGGGGDTQYF	TGTGCCACCAGCAGAGGTGGAGGGGGAGATACGCAGTATTTT
TRBJ2-7	.	TRBV20-1	few	CSARAADSYEQYF	TGCAGTGCTAGAGCGGCAGACTCCTACGAGCAGTACTTC
TRBJ2-1	TRBD2	TRBV5-5	few	CASSLATSGFYEQFF	TGTGCCAGCAGCTTGGCAACTAGCGGCTTTTATGAGCAGTTCTTC
TRBJ2-3	.	TRBV12-3/TRBV12-4	.	CASSRPTDTQYF	TGTGCCAGCAGCCGGCCCACAGATACGCAGTATTTT
TRBJ1-2	.	TRBV11-2	few	CASSLGLQTANYGYTF	TGTGCCAGCAGCTTAGGTCTCCAGACCGCGAACTATGGCTACACCTTC
TRBJ1-5	.	TRBV29-1	.	CSAGGGNQPQHF	TGCAGCGCAGGTGGGGGGAACCAGCCCCAGCATTTT
TRBJ2-7	TRBD1	TRBV18	many	CASSPSYGDRGWAEQYF	TGTGCCAGCTCACCCTCTTATGGGGACAGGGGATGGGCCGAGCAGTACTTC
TRBJ2-5	.	TRBV6-4	many	CASSGDGPYQETQYF	TGTGCCAGCAGTGGAGACGGACCGTACCAAGAGACCCAGTACTTC
TRBJ1-1	.	TRBV12-3/TRBV12-4	.	CASSFREDTEAFF	TGTGCCAGCAGTTTTAGGGAGGACACTGAAGCTTTCTTT
TRBJ2-1	TRBD2	TRBV5-1	.	CASSLLAGGTYNEQFF	TGCGCCAGCAGCTTACTAGCGGGGGGGACCTACAATGAGCAGTTCTTC
TRBJ2-1	TRBD2	TRBV19	.	CASSRTSGASYNEQFF	TGTGCCAGTAGTAGGACTAGCGGGGCCTCCTACAATGAGCAGTTCTTC
TRBJ1-1	.	TRBV6-5	.	CASTPRRGGKAFF	TGTGCCAGCACCCCCCGGCGGGGAGGTAAAGCTTTCTTT
TRBJ1-5	.	TRBV27	many	CASSGRGNQPQHF	TGTGCCAGCAGTGGACGGGGGAATCAGCCCCAGCATTTT
TRBJ2-5	.	TRBV28	few	CASSTSFLRGPQETQYF	TGTGCCAGCAGTACCTCGTTTCTTAGGGGCCCCCAAGAGACCCAGTACTTC
TRBJ2-1	TRBD2	TRBV11-2	.	CASSWTSYNEQFF	TGTGCCAGCAGCTGGACTAGTTACAATGAGCAGTTCTTC
TRBJ2-7	.	TRBV11-2	few	CASSPLRASYEQYF	TGTGCCAGCAGCCCCCTTCGTGCGTCCTACGAGCAGTACTTC
TRBJ2-2	TRBD1	TRBV11-1	few	CASSPGQTTGELFF	TGTGCCAGCAGCCCGGGACAGACTACCGGGGAGCTGTTTTTT
TRBJ2-7	.	TRBV6-5	.	CASMRVGYEQYF	TGTGCCAGCATGAGGGTTGGTTACGAGCAGTACTTC
TRBJ2-7	TRBD1	TRBV13	.	CASSPSRDRGRMIVVTTYEQYF	TGTGCCAGCAGCCCGTCCCGGGACAGGGGGCGTATGATTGTGGTAACTACCTACGAGCAGTACTTC
TRBJ1-2	.	TRBV4-1	.	CASSQERQSSNYGYTF	TGCGCCAGCAGCCAAGAGAGGCAGTCGTCTAACTATGGCTACACCTTC
TRBJ2-7	.	TRBV9	many	CASSVEEGSEQYF	TGTGCCAGCAGCGTAGAGGAGGGCTCCGAGCAGTACTTC
TRBJ2-1	.	TRBV29-1	.	CSVDRVGSSYNEQFF	TGCAGCGTTGACCGCGTCGGGAGCTCCTACAATGAGCAGTTCTTC
TRBJ2-1	.	TRBV5-5	.	CASRPPWTNNEQFF	TGTGCCAGCAGACCCCCTTGGACTAACAATGAGCAGTTCTTC
TRBJ2-1	TRBD2	TRBV6-5	.	CASSYSMVGASGRYNEQFF	TGTGCCAGCAGTTACTCGATGGTGGGGGCCAGCGGGAGGTACAATGAGCAGTTCTTC
TRBJ2-5	.	TRBV11-3	few	CASSTRDSLLGETQYF	TGTGCCAGCAGCACCCGGGACTCCCTCTTAGGAGAGACCCAGTACTTC
TRBJ1-6	TRBD1	TRBV2	few	CASTGQASSPLHF	TGTGCCAGCACGGGACAGGCGAGTTCACCCCTCCACTTT
TRBJ2-3	.	TRBV7-9	many	CASSLGQNTDTQYF	TGTGCCAGCAGCTTAGGACAGAACACAGATACGCAGTATTTT